This TCR beta chain was recorded in a study of cytomegalovirus exposure and HLA in healthy donors. In the PCR, 60 Vbeta and 13 Jbeta primers were used. The data were produced by immunoSEQ multiplex PCR, yet TCRdb's version contains in-frame clones alone and is incomplete. The sample has some 140,000 clones, 60% to 80% seen once. This CDR3 comprises 16 residues. The V segment lost 3 bases and the J segment 4 bases; nucleotides outside the gene matches: 8. Germline V gives CDR1 SGHTA, CDR2 FQGNSA. The receptor was isolated from a man between 18 and 35 years old in good health and CMV-seronegative. V is TRBV7-2 and J is TRBJ1-2; 10 nucleotides line up with TRBD1. The sequenced material came from PBMCs. The CDR3 sequence is CASSFPGTGELYGYTF. Written as DNA, the CDR3 is TGTGCCAGCAGCTTCCCCGGGACAGGGGAACTCTATGGCTACACCTTC. Variable domain in full (rest from reference TRBV7-2 and TRBJ1-2): GAGVSQSPSNKVTEKGKDVELRCDPISGHTALYWYRQSLGQGLEFLIYFQGNSAPDKSGLPSDRFSAERTGGSVSTLTIQRTQQEDSAVYLCASSFPGTGELYGYTFGSGTRLTVV.